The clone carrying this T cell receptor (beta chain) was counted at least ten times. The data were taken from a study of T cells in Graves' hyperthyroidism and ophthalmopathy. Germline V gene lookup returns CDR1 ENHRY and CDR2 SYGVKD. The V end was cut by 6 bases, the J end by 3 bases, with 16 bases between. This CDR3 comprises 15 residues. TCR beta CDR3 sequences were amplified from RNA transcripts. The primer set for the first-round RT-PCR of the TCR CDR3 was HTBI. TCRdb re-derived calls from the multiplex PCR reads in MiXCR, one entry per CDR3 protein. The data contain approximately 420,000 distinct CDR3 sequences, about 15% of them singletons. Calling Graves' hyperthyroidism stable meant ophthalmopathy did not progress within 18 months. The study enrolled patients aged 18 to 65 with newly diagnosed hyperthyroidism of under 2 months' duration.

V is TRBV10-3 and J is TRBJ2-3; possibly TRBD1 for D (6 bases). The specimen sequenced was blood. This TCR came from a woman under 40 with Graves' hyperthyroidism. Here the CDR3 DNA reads TGTGCCATCAGGGCGGACAGTTTCCCAACAGATACGCAGTATTTT. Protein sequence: CAIRADSFPTDTQYF.